The sequence of this T cell receptor beta chain was determined in a study of shared clonotypes between healthy human individuals. Whole-study results and caveats: Non-shared clonotypes had lower generation probabilities than those shared by all four donors. The study generally estimated greater richness for naive than memory subsets.

The V gene end was trimmed by 0 bases and the J gene end by 4 bases; junction bases not matched to a gene: 5. The CDR3 totals 15 residues. Germline V CDR1 and CDR2: LGHNA, YSLEER. On this clone: Its target is unknown.

Deep level was the assay's run setting. In the source study's methods: Junction-only sequences without quality scores came from ImmunoSEQ, so filtering differed. This table comes from immunoSEQ multiplex PCR, and its TCRdb copy is limited to in-frame clones, with some not included. Clonal size and the V and J genes are those of that table, whereas D and trimming came from the DNA. Here the sample spans about 2,500,000 clones, roughly 92% being singletons. The receptor comes from a man younger than 30 in good health. The specimen was naive CD4+ T cells sorted from blood. Noted subset: CD45RA+ positively selected. The V call is TRBV4-3, the J call TRBJ2-7; 8 nucleotides line up with TRBD2. The CDR3 loop is CASSQEAGEWYEQYF. The CDR3 DNA reads as TGCGCCAGCAGCCAAGAAGCGGGAGAATGGTACGAGCAGTACTTC.